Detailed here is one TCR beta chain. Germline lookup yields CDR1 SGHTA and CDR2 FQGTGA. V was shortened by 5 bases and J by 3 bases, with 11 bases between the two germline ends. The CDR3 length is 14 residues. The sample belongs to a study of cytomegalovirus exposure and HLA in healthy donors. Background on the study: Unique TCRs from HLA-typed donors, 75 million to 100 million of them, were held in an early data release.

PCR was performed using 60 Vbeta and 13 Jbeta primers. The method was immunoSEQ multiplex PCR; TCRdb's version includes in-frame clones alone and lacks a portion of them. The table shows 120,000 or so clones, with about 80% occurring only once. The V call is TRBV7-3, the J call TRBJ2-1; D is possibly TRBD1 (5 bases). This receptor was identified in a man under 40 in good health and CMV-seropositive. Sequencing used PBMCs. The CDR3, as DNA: TGTGCCAGCAGCCCAGGGATGGGCTACAATGAGCAGTTCTTC. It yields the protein CASSPGMGYNEQFF. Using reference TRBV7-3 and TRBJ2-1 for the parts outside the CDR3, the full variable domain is GAGVSQTPSNKVTEKGKYVELRCDPISGHTALYWYRQSLGQGPEFLIYFQGTGAADDSGLPNDRFFAVRPEGSVSTLKIQRTERGDSAVYLCASSPGMGYNEQFFGPGTRLTVL.